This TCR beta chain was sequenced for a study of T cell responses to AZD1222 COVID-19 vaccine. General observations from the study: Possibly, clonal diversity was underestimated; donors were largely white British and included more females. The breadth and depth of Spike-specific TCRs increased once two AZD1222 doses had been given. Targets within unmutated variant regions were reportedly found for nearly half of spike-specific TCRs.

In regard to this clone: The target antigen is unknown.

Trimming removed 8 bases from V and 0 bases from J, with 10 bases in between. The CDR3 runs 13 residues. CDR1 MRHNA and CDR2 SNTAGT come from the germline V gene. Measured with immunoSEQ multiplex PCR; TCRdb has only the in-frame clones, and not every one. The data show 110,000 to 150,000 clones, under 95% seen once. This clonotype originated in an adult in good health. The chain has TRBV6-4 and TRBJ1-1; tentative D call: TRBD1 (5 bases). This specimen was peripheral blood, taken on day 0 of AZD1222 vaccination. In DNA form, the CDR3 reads TGTGCCAGCCCTTGGGGGGTGAACACTGAAGCTTTCTTT. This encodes CASPWGVNTEAFF.